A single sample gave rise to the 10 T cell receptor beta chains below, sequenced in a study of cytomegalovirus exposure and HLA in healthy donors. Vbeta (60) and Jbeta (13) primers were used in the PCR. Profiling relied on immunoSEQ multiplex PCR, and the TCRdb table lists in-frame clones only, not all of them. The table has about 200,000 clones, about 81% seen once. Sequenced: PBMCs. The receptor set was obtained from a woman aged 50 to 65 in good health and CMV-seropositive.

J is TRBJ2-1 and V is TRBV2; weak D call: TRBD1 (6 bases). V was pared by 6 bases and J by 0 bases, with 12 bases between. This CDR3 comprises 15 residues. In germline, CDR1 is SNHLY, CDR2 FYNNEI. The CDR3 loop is CASRGQSSSYNEQFF. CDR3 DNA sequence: TGTGCCAGCAGAGGACAGTCTAGCTCCTACAATGAGCAGTTCTTC.

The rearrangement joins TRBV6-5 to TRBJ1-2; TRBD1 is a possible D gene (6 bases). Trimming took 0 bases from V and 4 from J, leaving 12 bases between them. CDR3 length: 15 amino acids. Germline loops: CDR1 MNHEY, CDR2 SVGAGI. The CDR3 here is CASSYSQGDAYGYTF. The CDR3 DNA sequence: TGTGCCAGCAGTTACTCACAGGGAGACGCCTATGGCTACACCTTC.

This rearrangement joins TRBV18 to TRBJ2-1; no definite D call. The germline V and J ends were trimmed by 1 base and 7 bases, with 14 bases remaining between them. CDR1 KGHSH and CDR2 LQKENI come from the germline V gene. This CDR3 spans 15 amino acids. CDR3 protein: CASSPRPAGSNEQFF. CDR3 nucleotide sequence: TGTGCCAGCTCACCACGGCCGGCCGGGTCGAATGAGCAGTTCTTC.

The CDR3 nucleotides read TGTGCCAGCAGCTTAGTTGCGGGTGGCTACACCTTC. This translates into CASSLVAGGYTF. V gene TRBV7-8 combines with J gene TRBJ1-2; D unresolved. The germline V and J ends were trimmed by 1 base and 7 bases, with 7 bases remaining between them. Germline assignment: CDR1 SGHVS and CDR2 FQNEAQ. The CDR3 is made up of 12 amino acids. The full variable domain, completed using reference TRBV7-8 and TRBJ1-2, is GAGVSQSPRYKVAKRGQDVALRCDPISGHVSLFWYQQALGQGPEFLTYFQNEAQLDKSGLPSDRFFAERPEGSVSTLKIQRTQQEDSAVYLCASSLVAGGYTFGSGTRLTVV.

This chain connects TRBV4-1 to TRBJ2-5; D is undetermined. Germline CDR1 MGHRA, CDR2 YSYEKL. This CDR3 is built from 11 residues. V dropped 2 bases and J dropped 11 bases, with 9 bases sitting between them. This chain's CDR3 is CASSQYNEQYF. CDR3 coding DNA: TGCGCCAGCAGCCAATATAATGAGCAGTACTTC.

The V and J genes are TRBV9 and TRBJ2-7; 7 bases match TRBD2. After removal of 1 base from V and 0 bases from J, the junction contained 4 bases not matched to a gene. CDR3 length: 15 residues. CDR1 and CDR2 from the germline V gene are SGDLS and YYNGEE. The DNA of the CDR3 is TGTGCCAGCAGCGTACACTGGGACTACTCCTACGAGCAGTACTTC. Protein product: CASSVHWDYSYEQYF. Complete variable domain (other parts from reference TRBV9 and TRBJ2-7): DSGVTQTPKHLITATGQRVTLRCSPRSGDLSVYWYQQSLDQGLQFLIQYYNGEERAKGNILERFSAQQFPDLHSELNLSSLELGDSALYFCASSVHWDYSYEQYFGPGTRLTVT.

For the CDR3, the DNA is TGTGCCAGCAGCGTTAGCGGGAGCGGGGGGGAGCTGTTTTTT. Protein sequence: CASSVSGSGGELFF. The chain links TRBV9 to TRBJ2-2; 9 bases line up with TRBD2. The CDR3 is 14 amino acids. From germline, CDR1 is SGDLS and CDR2 YYNGEE. V lost 2 bases and J lost 8; bases outside the gene matches: 4.

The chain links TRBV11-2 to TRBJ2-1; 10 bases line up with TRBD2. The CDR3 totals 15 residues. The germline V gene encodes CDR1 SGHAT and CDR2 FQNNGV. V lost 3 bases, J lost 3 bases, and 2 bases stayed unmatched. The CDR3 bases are TGTGCCAGCAGCTTGGGGACTAGCGTCTACAATGAGCAGTTCTTC. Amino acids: CASSLGTSVYNEQFF.

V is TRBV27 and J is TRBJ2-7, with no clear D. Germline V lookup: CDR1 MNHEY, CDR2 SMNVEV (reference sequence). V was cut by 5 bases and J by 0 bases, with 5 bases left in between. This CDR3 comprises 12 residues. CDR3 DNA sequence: TGTGCCAGCAGTCCTCCCTCCTACGAGCAGTACTTC. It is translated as CASSPPSYEQYF.

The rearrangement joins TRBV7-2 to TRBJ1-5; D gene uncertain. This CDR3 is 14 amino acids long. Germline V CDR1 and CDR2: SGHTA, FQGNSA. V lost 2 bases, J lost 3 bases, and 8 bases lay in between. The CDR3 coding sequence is TGTGCCAGCAGCTTAACAGCCCTCAATCAGCCCCAGCATTTT. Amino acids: CASSLTALNQPQHF.